Each of the 23 T cell receptor beta chains below was sequenced from the same sample in a study of cytomegalovirus exposure and HLA in healthy donors. 60 Vbeta and 13 Jbeta primers were used in PCR. Clones were read by immunoSEQ multiplex PCR, and TCRdb kept only the in-frame ones, dropping some. The sample yields about 140,000 clones, approximately 62% seen once. Sequences were obtained from PBMCs. These receptor sequences come from a human donor in good health.

The gene calls are TRBV28 and TRBJ2-7; D might be TRBD2 (6 bases). V was cut by 5 bases and J by 2 bases, with 16 bases left in between. This CDR3 is 15 amino acids long. In germline, CDR1 is MDHEN, CDR2 SYDVKM. The CDR3 DNA follows: TGTGCCAGCAGTGAAATCGGGAGAGACCCCTACGAGCAGTACTTC. Protein product: CASSEIGRDPYEQYF. The full variable domain, completed using reference TRBV28 and TRBJ2-7, is DVKVTQSSRYLVKRTGEKVFLECVQDMDHENMFWYRQDPGLGLRLIYFSYDVKMKEKGDIPEGYSVSREKKERFSLILESASTNQTSMYLCASSEIGRDPYEQYFGPGTRLTVT.

This rearrangement joins TRBV5-1 to TRBJ2-5, with TRBD1 matching 9 bases. This CDR3 is built from 14 residues. Germline CDR1 SGHRS, CDR2 YFSETQ. V was pared by 5 bases and J by 4 bases, with 6 bases of the junction left unmatched. In nucleotides, the CDR3 is TGCGCCAGCAGGAAAAGACAGGGGGGAGAGACCCAGTACTTC. Its protein is CASRKRQGGETQYF.

J is TRBJ2-4 and V is TRBV28, with TRBD1 matching 7 bases. This CDR3 spans 16 amino acids. J gave up 0 bases and V 5 bases, and 7 bases lay outside the gene matches. CDR1 is MDHEN, CDR2 SYDVKM, per germline. The CDR3 DNA reads TGTGCCAGCAGTACCACAGGGGCCATAGCCAAAAACATTCAGTACTTC. The encoded protein is CASSTTGAIAKNIQYF.

The V and J genes are TRBV28 and TRBJ2-7, with D perhaps TRBD2 (6 bases). The CDR3 extends over 16 amino acids. V shed 4 bases and J shed 1 base, with 17 bases lying between them. Germline V lookup: CDR1 MDHEN, CDR2 SYDVKM. CDR3 protein: CASSSPPSSGSYEQYF. The CDR3 DNA is TGTGCCAGCAGTTCCCCTCCGAGTAGCGGATCCTACGAGCAGTACTTC.

This clone occurred once. V gene TRBV6-5 combines with J gene TRBJ2-7; 7 positions agree with TRBD2. Germline-derived CDR1 and CDR2 are MNHEY and SVGAGI. The CDR3 is made up of 15 amino acids. J lost 2 bases, V lost 0 bases, and 4 bases had no gene match. Here the CDR3 reads CASSYSGGDTYEQYF. The CDR3 coding sequence is TGTGCCAGCAGTTACTCGGGGGGGGATACCTACGAGCAGTACTTC.

The rearrangement joins TRBV4-1 to TRBJ2-3; TRBD2 aligns across 12 bases. Germline CDR1 MGHRA, CDR2 YSYEKL. The J segment lost 5 bases and the V segment lost 7 bases, leaving 13 bases of the junction unmatched. The CDR3 extends over 17 amino acids. For the CDR3, the DNA is TGCGCCAGCACTCCCGGGGGGACTAGCGGGTCTGGAGATACGCAGTATTTT. It specifies CASTPGGTSGSGDTQYF.

The chain is built from TRBV27 and TRBJ2-1; D may be TRBD2 (7 bases). V shed 0 bases and J shed 0 bases, with 9 bases lying between them. CDR1 and CDR2 (germline): MNHEY, SMNVEV (reference sequence). The CDR3 runs 16 residues. CDR3 nucleotides: TGTGCCAGCAGTTTATCGGCGGGGGCCTCCTACAATGAGCAGTTCTTC. Protein product: CASSLSAGASYNEQFF.

The chain combines TRBV11-2 with TRBJ1-4, with 8 bases that match TRBD1. CDR3 size: 15 residues. V dropped 2 bases and J dropped 4; count of bases not matched to a gene: 3. The germline V gene encodes CDR1 SGHAT and CDR2 FQNNGV. CDR3 nucleotide sequence: TGTGCCAGCAGCTTATCACAGGGGGGTAATGAAAAACTGTTTTTT. Protein product: CASSLSQGGNEKLFF.

The chain joins TRBV11-2 to TRBJ1-2, with 7 bases aligning to TRBD1. The junction had 8 bases not matched to a gene; V was cut back by 1 base and J by 6 bases. This CDR3 comprises 15 residues. Per the germline V gene, CDR1 is SGHAT and CDR2 is FQNNGV. CDR3 residues: CASSLALTGRDGYTF. Written as DNA, the CDR3 is TGTGCCAGCAGCTTAGCTTTGACAGGGCGAGATGGCTACACCTTC.

The rearrangement uses TRBV5-4 and TRBJ2-1, with TRBD2 matching 8 bases. The V gene end was trimmed by 2 bases and the J gene end by 4 bases; junction bases not matched to a gene: 11. The germline gives CDR1 SGHNT, CDR2 YYREEE (reference sequence). The CDR3 is made up of 17 amino acids. The chain's CDR3 is CASSFNLGGTSYNEQFF. The CDR3 DNA follows: TGTGCCAGCAGCTTCAATTTGGGGGGGACTAGTTACAATGAGCAGTTCTTC. Together with reference TRBV5-4 and TRBJ2-1, the CDR3 gives the full variable domain: ETGVTQSPTHLIKTRGQQVTLRCSSQSGHNTVSWYQQALGQGPQFIFQYYREEENGRGNFPPRFSGLQFPNYSSELNVNALELDDSALYLCASSFNLGGTSYNEQFFGPGTRLTVL.

This rearrangement joins TRBV7-6 to TRBJ1-5; the D gene is possibly TRBD1 (6 bases). The V end lost 5 bases, the J end lost 5 bases, and 13 bases lay between the germline ends. The CDR3 runs to 14 residues. The germline V gene encodes CDR1 SGHVS and CDR2 FNYEAQ. The CDR3 coding sequence is TGTGCCAGCAGCGAAGCAGGGGAATATCAGCCCCAGCATTTT. Protein product: CASSEAGEYQPQHF.

The chain joins TRBV4-3 to TRBJ1-4; TRBD1 might be the D (6 bases). CDR1 and CDR2 from the germline V gene are LGHNA and YSLEER. The CDR3 has 15 amino acids. V lost 2 bases and J 6 bases, leaving 13 bases between the germline ends. The CDR3 DNA reads as TGCGCCAGCAGCCAAAGGCAGGGGTTTGATGAAAAACTGTTTTTT. Translating it yields CASSQRQGFDEKLFF.

This clone was counted a single time. The rearrangement uses TRBV5-5 and TRBJ2-3; a possible D gene is TRBD1 (6 bases). This CDR3 comprises 14 residues. V was pared by 0 bases and J by 1 base, with 6 bases between. Germline CDR1 is SGHKS and CDR2 is YYEKEE (reference sequence). The DNA for the CDR3 is TGTGCCAGCAGCTTGGGGACAGGCACAGATACGCAGTATTTT. Translating it yields CASSLGTGTDTQYF.

In this sample, this clone turned up a few times. V is TRBV28 and J is TRBJ2-6, with 8 bases matching TRBD2. Trimming took 5 bases from V and 2 from J; bases not matched to a gene: 8. The CDR3 is 17 amino acids. The germline V gene has CDR1 MDHEN and CDR2 SYDVKM. CDR3 sequence: CASSRSWREAGANVLTF. The CDR3 DNA sequence: TGTGCCAGCAGTCGGAGTTGGCGGGAGGCTGGGGCCAACGTCCTGACTTTC.

V is TRBV19 and J is TRBJ2-1; 9 bases are shared with TRBD2. Germline CDR1 and CDR2: LNHDA and SQIVND (reference sequence). The CDR3 spans 18 residues. The junction had 13 bases not matched to a gene; V was cut back by 0 bases and J by 7 bases. The chain's CDR3 is CASSIDARGLAGMNEQFF. The CDR3 bases are TGTGCCAGTAGTATAGATGCCCGGGGGCTAGCGGGAATGAATGAGCAGTTCTTC.

In DNA, the CDR3 is TGTGCCAGCAGTTACTCGGGGCTGGGCCTTTATGGCTACACCTTC. As protein: CASSYSGLGLYGYTF. This chain links TRBV6-5 with TRBJ1-2, with a weak D call TRBD1 (5 bases). Deletions cut 0 bases from V and 5 bases from J, with 13 bases between. The CDR3 is made up of 15 amino acids. Germline CDR1 reads MNHEY; CDR2 reads SVGAGI.

This clone has only a few counts. V usage is TRBV5-4 and J usage is TRBJ1-2; 7 bases line up with TRBD1. Losses at the gene ends were 3 bases for V and 2 bases for J; bases not matched to a gene: 1. The CDR3 has 13 amino acids. Germline assignment: CDR1 SGHNT and CDR2 YYREEE (reference sequence). CDR3 residues: CASSSGQNYGYTF. The CDR3 coding sequence is TGTGCCAGCAGCTCGGGACAGAACTATGGCTACACCTTC. The full variable domain, rest sourced from reference TRBV5-4 and TRBJ1-2, is ETGVTQSPTHLIKTRGQQVTLRCSSQSGHNTVSWYQQALGQGPQFIFQYYREEENGRGNFPPRFSGLQFPNYSSELNVNALELDDSALYLCASSSGQNYGYTFGSGTRLTVV.

Remarks on this clone: One end of the junction varies from germline; a read error may be responsible. V gene TRBV19 combines with J gene TRBJ2-6; D remains unclear. This CDR3 has 14 amino acids. Germline V CDR1 and CDR2: LNHDA, SQIVND (reference sequence). CDR3 in DNA: TGTGCCAGTAGTATTCCCGGTCAGGCCGACGTCCTGACTTTC. It codes for CASSIPGQADVLTF.

The V call is TRBV6-6, the J call TRBJ2-7, with 9 bases matching TRBD1. V shed 6 bases and J 4 bases; nucleotides not matched to a gene: 13. This CDR3 has 16 residues. Germline V gene sequence: CDR1 MNHNY, CDR2 SVGAGI (reference sequence). In DNA, the CDR3 is TGTGCCAGCAGCGATCGAGTGGGGACAGGGCTTTACGAGCAGTACTTC. Translated, it gives CASSDRVGTGLYEQYF.

This clone was seen more than once but under ten times. J is TRBJ1-1 and V is TRBV29-1; D is perhaps TRBD1 (6 bases). From germline, CDR1 is SQVTM and CDR2 ANQGSEA. The CDR3 consists of 12 residues. V dropped 6 bases and J dropped 1 base, with 9 bases sitting between them. CDR3 in DNA: TGCAGCGTAAGACAGGAGAACACTGAAGCTTTCTTT. Translating it yields CSVRQENTEAFF.

This clone was picked up one time. The gene calls are TRBV27 and TRBJ2-7; 8 nucleotides match TRBD2. The V segment lost 3 bases and the J segment 4 bases; nucleotides outside the gene matches: 8. In germline, CDR1 is MNHEY, CDR2 SMNVEV (reference sequence). This CDR3 has 15 amino acids. CDR3 amino acids: CASSFRTTSDYEQYF. In DNA form, the CDR3 reads TGTGCCAGCAGTTTTAGAACGACTAGCGATTACGAGCAGTACTTC.

The chain couples TRBV7-2 to TRBJ2-7, with 8 positions matching TRBD2. This CDR3 has 13 amino acids. The germline V gene has CDR1 SGHTA and CDR2 FQGNSA. After removal of 7 bases from V and 5 bases from J, the junction contained 7 bases not matched to a gene. This CDR3 reads CASTRVRGDEQYF. CDR3 nucleotide sequence: TGTGCCAGCACTAGGGTGCGGGGGGACGAGCAGTACTTC. The full variable domain, rest sourced from reference TRBV7-2 and TRBJ2-7, is GAGVSQSPSNKVTEKGKDVELRCDPISGHTALYWYRQSLGQGLEFLIYFQGNSAPDKSGLPSDRFSAERTGGSVSTLTIQRTQQEDSAVYLCASTRVRGDEQYFGPGTRLTVT.

This clone has just a few counts. V is TRBV28 and J is TRBJ2-7, with a tentative D call TRBD2 (6 bases). The V end was cut by 4 bases, the J end by 3 bases, with 16 bases between. The CDR3 runs to 15 residues. Germline V gene sequence: CDR1 MDHEN, CDR2 SYDVKM. The chain's CDR3 is CASSSYSGVGYEQYF. The CDR3 DNA sequence: TGTGCCAGCAGTTCGTATTCGGGGGTAGGCTACGAGCAGTACTTC.